This T cell receptor (beta chain) was sequenced during a study of blood T cell repertoires in COVID-19. Study in general: T cells, B-cell-depleted T cells, or PBMCs provided the cDNA or gDNA that served as material.

Germline trimming cut 2 bases from V and 9 bases from J; bases unmatched to any gene: 6. CDR1 is SGHNT, CDR2 YENEEA, per germline. This CDR3 comprises 15 residues. This table comes from immunoSEQ multiplex PCR, and its TCRdb copy is limited to in-frame clones, with some not included. This sample yields approximately 50,000 clones, of which around four fifths are seen a single time; 30% to 40% belongs to the top ten. In this sample, this clone turned up once. The receptor comes from a man in his fifties or sixties with COVID-19, enrolled during active disease. Sequenced sample: peripheral blood. The genes are TRBV11-3 and TRBJ2-1, with TRBD2 matching 11 bases. Here the CDR3 reads CASSLSLTSGSEQFF. The CDR3 nucleotides are TGTGCCAGCAGCTTATCGCTCACTAGCGGGAGTGAGCAGTTCTTC. Full variable domain (rest looked up from reference TRBV11-3 and TRBJ2-1): EAGVVQSPRYKIIEKKQPVAFWCNPISGHNTLYWYLQNLGQGPELLIRYENEEAVDDSQLPKDRFSAERLKGVDSTLKIQPAELGDSAVYLCASSLSLTSGSEQFFGPGTRLTVL.